This passage covers 2 T cell receptor beta chains from one sample sequenced in a study of blood T cell repertoires in COVID-19. Profiling relied on immunoSEQ multiplex PCR, and the TCRdb table lists in-frame clones only, not all of them. The profile covers 95,000 to 150,000 clones, with roughly 79% appearing a single time and around 25% taken by the ten largest. The sample consisted of peripheral blood. The receptors were gathered from a human donor in a cohort sampled during active COVID-19.

This clone has just a few counts. DNA for the CDR3: TGTGCCAGCAATGCTCGACAGGGCTCCTACGAGCAGTACTTC. Translating gives CASNARQGSYEQYF. The V call is TRBV14, the J call TRBJ2-7, with 7 bases lining up with TRBD1. The CDR3 spans 14 residues. J gave up 0 bases and V 7 bases, and 6 bases lay outside the gene matches. Germline CDR1 is SGHDN and CDR2 is FVKESK.

The J gene is TRBJ2-1, the V gene TRBV28; D is ambiguous. V lost 3 bases, J lost 6 bases, and 9 bases lay in between. Looked up from germline, CDR1 is MDHEN and CDR2 is SYDVKM. The CDR3 extends over 13 amino acids. DNA for the CDR3: TGTGCCAGCAGTTTTCGGCGGATCAATGAGCAGTTCTTC. Residues: CASSFRRINEQFF.